Following are 4 T cell receptor beta chains from one sample sequenced in a study of CD8+ T cells in alopecia areata. As the sequencing template, cDNA was produced by extracting RNA and reverse transcribing it. Sequencing was performed with immunoSEQ multiplex PCR; in TCRdb, only in-frame clones are kept and a portion is missing. Of about 160,000 clones listed, 87% are singletons. The sequencing used CD8+ T cells sorted from blood, collected at week 0. Receptor source: a human donor with alopecia areata.

The chain is built from TRBV29-1 and TRBJ2-1; 10 positions match TRBD2. The germline V gene encodes CDR1 SQVTM and CDR2 ANQGSEA. V was clipped by 1 base and J by 2 bases; unmatched bases: 8. The CDR3 runs to 17 residues. The CDR3 DNA follows: TGCAGCGTTGAAGGGACGCCTAGCGGGGGAACCTACAATGAGCAGTTCTTC. It specifies CSVEGTPSGGTYNEQFF.

V is TRBV29-1 and J is TRBJ1-1; D not certain. V was clipped by 4 bases and J by 1 base, with 4 bases between them. Germline-derived CDR1 and CDR2 are SQVTM and ANQGSEA. The CDR3 length is 11 residues. DNA of the CDR3: TGCAGCGTTGCGCAGAACACTGAAGCTTTCTTT. It yields the protein CSVAQNTEAFF.

The V gene is TRBV27, the J gene TRBJ2-2; the D is unclear. Germline assignment: CDR1 MNHEY and CDR2 SMNVEV (reference sequence). The V end lost 6 bases, the J end lost 5 bases, and 16 bases lay between the germline ends. The CDR3 covers 15 residues. The CDR3, as DNA: TGTGCCAGCAGACCCGTCCGGTACTTAACCGGGGAGCTGTTTTTT. Amino acid sequence: CASRPVRYLTGELFF.

The gene calls are TRBV4-1 and TRBJ1-5; TRBD1 is a possible D gene (5 bases). The CDR3 has 14 amino acids. V was pared by 1 base and J by 2 bases, with 6 bases between. Germline-derived CDR1 and CDR2 are MGHRA and YSYEKL. This CDR3 is CASSQVQGNQPQHF. CDR3 sequence (DNA): TGCGCCAGCAGCCAAGTACAGGGCAATCAGCCCCAGCATTTT.